This T cell receptor (beta chain) was retrieved from a study of CD8 T cells in Susac syndrome. It was with random hexamers that about 0.45 to 1 ug RNA was reverse transcribed. TCRdb used MiXCR to reprocess the immunoSEQ multiplex PCR reads, holding one entry per CDR3 protein. The repertoire includes 200,000 to 250,000 distinct CDR3 sequences, over 85% of them detected once, and roughly 0.072% sits in the top ten. The V gene lost 6 bases and the J gene lost 2 bases, with 11 bases spanning the gap. This CDR3 spans 13 amino acids. CDR1 is MNHEY, CDR2 SVGAGI, per germline. This rearrangement joins TRBV6-5 to TRBJ2-7; D unclear. This sequence was found in a human donor with multiple sclerosis. Input material: CD4+ T cells from PBMCs. CDR3 sequence: CASSKVAPYEQYF. The CDR3 region has the DNA TGTGCCAGCAGCAAAGTGGCCCCCTACGAGCAGTACTTC.